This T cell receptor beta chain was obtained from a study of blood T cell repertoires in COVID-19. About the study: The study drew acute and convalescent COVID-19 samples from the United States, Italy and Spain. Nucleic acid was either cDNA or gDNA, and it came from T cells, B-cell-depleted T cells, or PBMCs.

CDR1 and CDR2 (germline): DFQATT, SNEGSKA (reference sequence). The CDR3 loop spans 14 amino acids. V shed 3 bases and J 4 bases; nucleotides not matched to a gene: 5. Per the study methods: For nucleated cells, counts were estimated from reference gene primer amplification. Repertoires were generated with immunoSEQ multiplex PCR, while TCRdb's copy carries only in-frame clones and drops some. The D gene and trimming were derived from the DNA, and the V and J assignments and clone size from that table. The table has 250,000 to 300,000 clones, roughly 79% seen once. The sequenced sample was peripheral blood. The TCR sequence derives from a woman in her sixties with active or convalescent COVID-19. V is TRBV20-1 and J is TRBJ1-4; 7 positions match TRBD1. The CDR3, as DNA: TGCAGTGCTAGTGGGACAGCCTATAATGAAAAACTGTTTTTT. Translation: CSASGTAYNEKLFF.